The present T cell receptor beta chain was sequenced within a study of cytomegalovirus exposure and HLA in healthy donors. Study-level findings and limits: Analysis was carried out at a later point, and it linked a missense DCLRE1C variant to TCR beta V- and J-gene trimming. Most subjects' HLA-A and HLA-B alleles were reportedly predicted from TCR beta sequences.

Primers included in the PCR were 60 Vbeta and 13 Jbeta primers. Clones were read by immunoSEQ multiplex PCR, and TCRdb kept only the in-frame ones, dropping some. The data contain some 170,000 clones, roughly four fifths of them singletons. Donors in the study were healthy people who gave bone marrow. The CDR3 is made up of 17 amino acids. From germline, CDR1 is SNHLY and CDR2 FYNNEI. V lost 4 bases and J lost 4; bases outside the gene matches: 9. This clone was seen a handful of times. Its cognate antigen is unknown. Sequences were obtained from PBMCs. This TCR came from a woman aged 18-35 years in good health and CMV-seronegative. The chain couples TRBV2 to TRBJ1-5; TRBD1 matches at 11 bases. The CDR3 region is CASSVDGDRGWNQPQHF. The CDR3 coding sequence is TGTGCCAGCAGTGTGGATGGGGACAGGGGGTGGAATCAGCCCCAGCATTTT.